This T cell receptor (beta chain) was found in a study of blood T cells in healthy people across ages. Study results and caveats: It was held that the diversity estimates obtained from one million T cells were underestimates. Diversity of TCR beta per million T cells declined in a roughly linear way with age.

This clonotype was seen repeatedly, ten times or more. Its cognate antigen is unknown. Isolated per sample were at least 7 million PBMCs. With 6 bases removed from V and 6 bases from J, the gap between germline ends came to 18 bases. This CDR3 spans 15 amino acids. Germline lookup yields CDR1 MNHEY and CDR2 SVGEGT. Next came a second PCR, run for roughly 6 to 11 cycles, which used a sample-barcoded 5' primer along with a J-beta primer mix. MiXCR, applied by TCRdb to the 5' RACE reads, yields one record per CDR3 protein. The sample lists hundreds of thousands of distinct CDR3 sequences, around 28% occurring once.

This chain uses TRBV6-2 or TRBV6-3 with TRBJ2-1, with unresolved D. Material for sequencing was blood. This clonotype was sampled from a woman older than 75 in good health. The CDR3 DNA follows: TGTGCCAGCAGCCGGCTTGTGCGGACGGGCAATGAGCAGTTCTTC. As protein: CASSRLVRTGNEQFF.